Listed below are T cell receptor beta chains from one sample, sequenced in a study of T cell responses to AZD1222 COVID-19 vaccine. This table comes from immunoSEQ multiplex PCR, and its TCRdb copy is limited to in-frame clones, with some not included. The table lists roughly 150,000 clones, around 88% of them singletons. Sequencing was performed on peripheral blood, taken on day 0 of MenACWY control vaccination. The receptors were gathered from an adult in good health. CDR3s include the opening cysteine and the closing phenylalanine or tryptophan. A D gene is named only where the DNA matches it firmly. Only part of the rows carry a size: once, few, many, or a class if the clone is expanded.

j_call	clone_size	v_call	d_call	cdr3_nt	cdr3_aa
TRBJ1-1	NA	TRBV14	NA	TGTGCCAGCAGCCAAGCTTCCACTGAAGCTTTCTTT	CASSQASTEAFF
TRBJ1-5	few	TRBV13	NA	TGTGCCAGCAGCTTAGGTCGGGGGGGGCCCTCCAATCAGCCCCAGCATTTT	CASSLGRGGPSNQPQHF
TRBJ1-5	NA	TRBV2	TRBD1	TGTGCCAGCAGTATGGGACAGTACAATCAGCCCCAGCATTTT	CASSMGQYNQPQHF
TRBJ1-1	NA	TRBV7-9	NA	TGTGCCAGCAGCCGGACAGACCACACTGAAGCTTTCTTT	CASSRTDHTEAFF
TRBJ1-1	once	TRBV18	NA	TGTGCCAGCTCACCACGAGTGATCAGGGAGGGCACTGAAGCTTTCTTT	CASSPRVIREGTEAFF
TRBJ2-2	few	TRBV4-3	NA	TGCGCCAGCAGCCAGGCCACCGGGACGCACACCGGGGAGCTGTTTTTT	CASSQATGTHTGELFF
TRBJ2-3	NA	TRBV20-1	NA	TGCAGTGCTAGTCCCAGGAACCCCACAGATACGCAGTATTTT	CSASPRNPTDTQYF
TRBJ2-2	NA	TRBV7-3	NA	TGTGCCAGCAGCTTAAGAGAGGGCGGGGAGCTGTTTTTT	CASSLREGGELFF
TRBJ1-1	NA	TRBV11-3	TRBD1	TGTGCCAGCAGCTGGACAGGGGAGGGCACTGAAGCTTTCTTT	CASSWTGEGTEAFF
TRBJ1-2	NA	TRBV21-1	NA	TGTGCCAGCAGCAGCGCGGGACGGAATCGCTACACCTTC	CASSSAGRNRYTF
TRBJ2-1	NA	TRBV5-5	NA	TGTGCCAGCAGCTCATTGACAGGCTCCTACAATGAGCAGTTCTTC	CASSSLTGSYNEQFF
TRBJ1-2	NA	TRBV5-6	NA	TGTGCCAGCAGCTTGCCCTCCGGGGGAAGGGGTGGTGGCTACACCTTC	CASSLPSGGRGGGYTF
TRBJ2-4	once	TRBV28	NA	TGTGCCAGCAGTTTATTGCGGGCCAGGGGTCGAAACATTCAGTACTTC	CASSLLRARGRNIQYF
TRBJ2-7	NA	TRBV19	TRBD2	TGTGCCAGTAGTTCCCAACTAGCGGGGGCCTACGAGCAGTACTTC	CASSSQLAGAYEQYF
TRBJ1-1	NA	TRBV5-1	NA	TGCGCCAGCAGGGCTTATTCGAACACTGAAGCTTTCTTT	CASRAYSNTEAFF
TRBJ1-5	NA	TRBV27	TRBD1	TGTGCCAGCGGAGACAGGGGGGATCAGCCCCAGCATTTT	CASGDRGDQPQHF
TRBJ1-4	NA	TRBV19	TRBD1	TGTGCCAGTAGTATAGCAGACAGGGGAAAACTGTTTTTT	CASSIADRGKLFF
TRBJ2-5	NA	TRBV2	NA	TGTGCCAGCAGCGCAGTGAGGGGTTGGTACCAAGAGACCCAGTACTTC	CASSAVRGWYQETQYF
TRBJ2-7	NA	TRBV11-2	NA	TGTGCCAGCAGCTTAGGGTCACGGTGGTACGAGCAGTACTTC	CASSLGSRWYEQYF
TRBJ2-7	NA	TRBV7-9	TRBD1	TGTGCCGTGTTCTATGGCACAGGGGCCGCCTACGAGCAGTACTTC	CAVFYGTGAAYEQYF
TRBJ2-5	NA	TRBV5-1	NA	TGCGCCAGCAGCTCAGCGTACCAAGAGACCCAGTACTTC	CASSSAYQETQYF
TRBJ2-2	NA	TRBV4-3	NA	TGCGCCAGCAGCCAAGATCTGGGGGACACCGGGGAGCTGTTTTTT	CASSQDLGDTGELFF
TRBJ1-1	NA	TRBV20-1	NA	TGCAGTGCTAAAAGTAAGCCTGAAGCTTTCTTT	CSAKSKPEAFF
TRBJ2-1	NA	TRBV24-1	NA	TGTGCCACCAGTGATTCTCTAGATAAGGCATTGGATGAGCAGTTCTTC	CATSDSLDKALDEQFF
TRBJ1-5	once	TRBV19	NA	TGTGCCAGTAGCCGGGATAGTTCGGGATCCCGAAGCAATCAGCCCCAGCATTTT	CASSRDSSGSRSNQPQHF
TRBJ2-2	NA	TRBV18	TRBD2	TGTGCCAGCTCACCAATATTTAGCGGGAGTCGTGGGGAGCTGTTTTTT	CASSPIFSGSRGELFF
TRBJ1-2	NA	TRBV10-3	TRBD1	TGTGCCATCAGCCCCGGGACAGGGCCCTATGGCTACACCTTC	CAISPGTGPYGYTF
TRBJ1-5	NA	TRBV7-8	TRBD1	TGTGCCAGCAGCTTAGTTACAGGGGGCTCCAGCAATCAGCCCCAGCATTTT	CASSLVTGGSSNQPQHF
TRBJ1-4	NA	TRBV2	NA	TGTGCCAGCAGTGAACAGGGAGGTGAAAAACTGTTTTTT	CASSEQGGEKLFF
TRBJ1-2	NA	TRBV6-2/TRBV6-3	NA	TGTGCCAGCAGTCGTGATGGCACAGGGTATGGCTACACCTTC	CASSRDGTGYGYTF
TRBJ2-3	once	TRBV7-3	NA	TGTGCCAGCAGGCATGGGCCAGGATCCCCAAAAAGCACAGATACGCAGTATTTT	CASRHGPGSPKSTDTQYF